This note documents a single T cell receptor (beta chain) sequence. The target antigen is unknown. With random hexamers, reverse transcription was performed on roughly 0.5 to 1 ug of RNA. The authors amplified TCR beta CDR3 across 54 Vbeta and 13 Jbeta using immunoSEQ multiplex PCR. TCRdb called the immunoSEQ multiplex PCR reads again in MiXCR, with one record for every CDR3 protein. This table holds 100,000 to 150,000 distinct CDR3 sequences, 94% found once. V gave up 5 bases and J gave up 8 bases, with 15 bases separating them. The CDR3 loop spans 13 amino acids. In germline, CDR1 is MNHEY, CDR2 SMNVEV (reference sequence). From blood CD8+ and CD4+ T cells, the TCR beta chain was sequenced. The sample originates from a study of CD8 T cells in Susac syndrome. The study, taken as a whole, reports: The study admitted that it had a relatively small number of individuals in its TCR sequencing and HLA analysis.

The TCR sequence derives from a human donor with multiple sclerosis. This chain joins TRBV27 and TRBJ1-2; D is possibly TRBD1 (6 bases). The sequenced sample consisted of CD4+ T cells from PBMCs. CDR3 sequence reads: CASSPAGAWGYTF. CDR3 nucleotides: TGTGCCAGCAGTCCGGCGGGGGCGTGGGGCTACACCTTC.